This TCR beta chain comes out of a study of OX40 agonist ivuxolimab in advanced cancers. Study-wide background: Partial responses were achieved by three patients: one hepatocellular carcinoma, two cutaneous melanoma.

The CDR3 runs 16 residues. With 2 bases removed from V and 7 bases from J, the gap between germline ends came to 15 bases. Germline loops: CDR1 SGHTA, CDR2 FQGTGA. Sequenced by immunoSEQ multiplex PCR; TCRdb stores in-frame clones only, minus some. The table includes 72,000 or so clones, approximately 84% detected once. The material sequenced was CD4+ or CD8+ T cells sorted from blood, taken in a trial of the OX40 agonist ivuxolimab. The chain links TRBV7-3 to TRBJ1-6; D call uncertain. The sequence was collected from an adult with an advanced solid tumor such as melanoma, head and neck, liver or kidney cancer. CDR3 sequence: CASSLLGRAGNSPLHF. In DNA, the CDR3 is TGTGCCAGCAGCTTACTCGGCCGGGCGGGGAATTCACCCCTCCACTTT.